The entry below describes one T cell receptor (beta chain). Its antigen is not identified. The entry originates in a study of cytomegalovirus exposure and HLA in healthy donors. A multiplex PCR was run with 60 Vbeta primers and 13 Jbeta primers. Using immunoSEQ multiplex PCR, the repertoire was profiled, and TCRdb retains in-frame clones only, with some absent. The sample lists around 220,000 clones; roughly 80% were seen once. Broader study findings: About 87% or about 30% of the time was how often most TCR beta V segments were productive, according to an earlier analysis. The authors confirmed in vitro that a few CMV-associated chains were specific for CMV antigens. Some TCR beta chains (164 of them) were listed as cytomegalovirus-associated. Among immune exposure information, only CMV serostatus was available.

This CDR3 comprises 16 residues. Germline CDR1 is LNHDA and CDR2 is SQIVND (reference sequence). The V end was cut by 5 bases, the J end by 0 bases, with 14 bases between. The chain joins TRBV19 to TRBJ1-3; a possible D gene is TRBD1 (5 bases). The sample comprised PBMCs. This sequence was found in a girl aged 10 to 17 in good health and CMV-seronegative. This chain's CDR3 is CASSVNTGFSGNTIYF. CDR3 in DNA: TGTGCCAGTAGTGTTAACACAGGATTCTCTGGAAACACCATATATTTT.